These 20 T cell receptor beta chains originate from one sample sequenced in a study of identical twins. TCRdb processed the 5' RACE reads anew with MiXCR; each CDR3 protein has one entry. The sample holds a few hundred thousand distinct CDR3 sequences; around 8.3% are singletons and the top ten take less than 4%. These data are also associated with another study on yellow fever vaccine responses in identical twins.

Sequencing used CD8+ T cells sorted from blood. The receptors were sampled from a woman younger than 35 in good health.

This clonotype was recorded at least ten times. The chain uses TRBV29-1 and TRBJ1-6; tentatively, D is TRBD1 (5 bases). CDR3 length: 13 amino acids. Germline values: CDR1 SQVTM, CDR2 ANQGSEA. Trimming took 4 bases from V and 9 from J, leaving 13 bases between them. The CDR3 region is CSVGGGVGSPLHF. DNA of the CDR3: TGCAGCGTTGGGGGGGGTGTCGGTTCACCCCTCCACTTT.

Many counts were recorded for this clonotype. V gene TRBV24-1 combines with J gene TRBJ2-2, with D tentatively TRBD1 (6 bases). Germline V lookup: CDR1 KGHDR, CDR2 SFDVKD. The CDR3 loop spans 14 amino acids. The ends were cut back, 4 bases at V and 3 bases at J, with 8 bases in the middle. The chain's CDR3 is CATSEHRDTGELFF. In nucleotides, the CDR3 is TGTGCCACCAGTGAACACAGGGACACCGGGGAGCTGTTTTTT.

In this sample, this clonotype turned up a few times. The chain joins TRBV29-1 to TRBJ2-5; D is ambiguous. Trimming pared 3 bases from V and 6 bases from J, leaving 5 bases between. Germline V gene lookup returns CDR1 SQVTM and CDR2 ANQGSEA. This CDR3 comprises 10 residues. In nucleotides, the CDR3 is TGCAGCGTTGATCTCCAGACCCAGTACTTC. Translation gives CSVDLQTQYF.

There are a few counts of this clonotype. The CDR3 loop reads CASTEGEPLHF. The CDR3 DNA is TGTGCCAGCACGGAGGGAGAGCCCCTCCACTTT. This chain connects TRBV2 to TRBJ1-6; D is unclear. V was clipped by 7 bases and J by 13 bases, with 11 bases between them. Germline lookup yields CDR1 SNHLY and CDR2 FYNNEI. CDR3 length: 11 amino acids.

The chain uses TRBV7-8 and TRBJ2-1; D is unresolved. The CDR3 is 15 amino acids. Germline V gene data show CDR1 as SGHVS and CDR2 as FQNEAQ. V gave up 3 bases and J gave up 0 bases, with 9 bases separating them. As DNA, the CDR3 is TGTGCCAGCAGCTTTAAATTAAGCTCCTACAATGAGCAGTTCTTC. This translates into CASSFKLSSYNEQFF.

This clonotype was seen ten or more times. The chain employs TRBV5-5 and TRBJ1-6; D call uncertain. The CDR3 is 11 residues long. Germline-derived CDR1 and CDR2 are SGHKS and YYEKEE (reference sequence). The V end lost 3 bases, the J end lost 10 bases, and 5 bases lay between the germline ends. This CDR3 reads CASSSGSPLHF. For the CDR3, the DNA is TGTGCCAGCAGCTCCGGATCACCCCTCCACTTT.

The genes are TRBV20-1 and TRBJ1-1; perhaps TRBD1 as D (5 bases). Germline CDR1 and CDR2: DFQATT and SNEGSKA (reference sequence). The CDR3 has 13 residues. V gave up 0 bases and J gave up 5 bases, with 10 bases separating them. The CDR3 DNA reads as TGCAGTGCTAGAGAGGGGGGGTTTACTGAAGCTTTCTTT. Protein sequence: CSAREGGFTEAFF.

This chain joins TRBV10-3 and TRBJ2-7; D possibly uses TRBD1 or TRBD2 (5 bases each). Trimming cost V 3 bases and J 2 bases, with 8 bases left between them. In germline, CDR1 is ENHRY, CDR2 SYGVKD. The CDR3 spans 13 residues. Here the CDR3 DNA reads TGTGCCATCAGTGATCTGGGGGCCTACGAGCAGTACTTC. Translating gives CAISDLGAYEQYF.

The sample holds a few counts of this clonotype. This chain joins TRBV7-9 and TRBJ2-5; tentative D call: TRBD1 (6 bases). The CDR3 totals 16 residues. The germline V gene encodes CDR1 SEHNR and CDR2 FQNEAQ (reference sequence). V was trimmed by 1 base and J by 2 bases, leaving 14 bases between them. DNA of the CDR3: TGTGCCAGCAGCTTAGTAGAACAGGGCACACAAGAGACCCAGTACTTC. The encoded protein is CASSLVEQGTQETQYF.

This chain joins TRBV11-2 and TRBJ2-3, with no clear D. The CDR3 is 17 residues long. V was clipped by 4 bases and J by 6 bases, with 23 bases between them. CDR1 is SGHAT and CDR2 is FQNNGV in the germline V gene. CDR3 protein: CASSSKFPPLSLDTQYF. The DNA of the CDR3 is TGTGCCAGCAGCTCAAAATTTCCCCCCTTAAGTTTGGATACGCAGTATTTT. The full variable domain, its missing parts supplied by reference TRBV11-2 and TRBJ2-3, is EAGVAQSPRYKIIEKRQSVAFWCNPISGHATLYWYQQILGQGPKLLIQFQNNGVVDDSQLPKDRFSAERLKGVDSTLKIQPAKLEDSAVYLCASSSKFPPLSLDTQYFGPGTRLTVL.

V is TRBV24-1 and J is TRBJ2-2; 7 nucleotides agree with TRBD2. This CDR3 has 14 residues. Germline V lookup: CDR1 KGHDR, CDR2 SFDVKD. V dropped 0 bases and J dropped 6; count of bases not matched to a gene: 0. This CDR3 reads CATSDLAGAGELFF. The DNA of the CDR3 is TGTGCCACCAGTGATTTGGCGGGGGCCGGGGAGCTGTTTTTT.

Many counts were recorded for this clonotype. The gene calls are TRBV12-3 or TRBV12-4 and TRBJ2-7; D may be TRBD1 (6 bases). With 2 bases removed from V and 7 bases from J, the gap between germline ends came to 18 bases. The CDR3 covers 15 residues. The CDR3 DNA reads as TGTGCCAGCAGTTTAAGGTCGTCAGGGGATAAAGAGCAGTACTTC. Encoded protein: CASSLRSSGDKEQYF.

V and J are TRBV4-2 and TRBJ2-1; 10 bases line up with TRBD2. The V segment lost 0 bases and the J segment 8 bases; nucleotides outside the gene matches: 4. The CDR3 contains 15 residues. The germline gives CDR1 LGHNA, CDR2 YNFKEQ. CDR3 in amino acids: CASSQEAGGLYEQFF. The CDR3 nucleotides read TGTGCCAGCAGCCAAGAAGCGGGAGGGCTCTATGAGCAGTTCTTC.

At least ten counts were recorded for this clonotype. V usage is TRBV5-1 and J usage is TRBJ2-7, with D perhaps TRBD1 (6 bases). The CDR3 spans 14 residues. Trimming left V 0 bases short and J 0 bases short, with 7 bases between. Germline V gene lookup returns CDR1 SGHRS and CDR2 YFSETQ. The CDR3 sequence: CASSLDRDSYEQYF. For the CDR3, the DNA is TGCGCCAGCAGCTTGGACAGGGACTCCTACGAGCAGTACTTC.

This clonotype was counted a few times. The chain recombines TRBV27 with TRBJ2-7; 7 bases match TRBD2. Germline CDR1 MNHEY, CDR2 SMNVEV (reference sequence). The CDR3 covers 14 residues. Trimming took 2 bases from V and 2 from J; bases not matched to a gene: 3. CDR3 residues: CASSLRGSAYEQYF. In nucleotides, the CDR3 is TGTGCCAGCAGTTTACGCGGGAGTGCCTACGAGCAGTACTTC.

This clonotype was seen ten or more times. This CDR3 is CASSQDRLAGPYEQYF. CDR3 DNA sequence: TGCGCCAGCAGCCAAGACCGACTAGCGGGTCCCTACGAGCAGTACTTC. The chain carries TRBV4-3 and TRBJ2-7; 10 positions agree with TRBD2. The CDR3 has 16 amino acids. From germline, CDR1 is LGHNA and CDR2 YSLEER. Trimming at V came to 0 bases and at J to 2 bases, leaving 4 bases not matched to a gene.

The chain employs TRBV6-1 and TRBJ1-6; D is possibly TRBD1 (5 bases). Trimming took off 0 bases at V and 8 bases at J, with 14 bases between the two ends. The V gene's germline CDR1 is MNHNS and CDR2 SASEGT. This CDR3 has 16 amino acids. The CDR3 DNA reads TGTGCCAGCAGTGAAGCGGCCAACTGGGGGGATTCACCCCTCCACTTT. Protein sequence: CASSEAANWGDSPLHF.

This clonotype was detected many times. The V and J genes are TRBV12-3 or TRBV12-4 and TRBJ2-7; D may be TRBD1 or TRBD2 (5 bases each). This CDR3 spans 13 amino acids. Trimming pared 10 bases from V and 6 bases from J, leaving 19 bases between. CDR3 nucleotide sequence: TGTGCCACCCGAGGGGACCCCGGGATCGAGCAGTACTTC. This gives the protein CATRGDPGIEQYF.

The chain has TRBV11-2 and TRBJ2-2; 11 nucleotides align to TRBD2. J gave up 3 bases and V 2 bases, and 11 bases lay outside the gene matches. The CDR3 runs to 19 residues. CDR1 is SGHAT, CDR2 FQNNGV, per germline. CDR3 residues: CASSLKLGLAGGYTGELFF. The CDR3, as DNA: TGTGCCAGCAGCTTAAAATTAGGGCTAGCGGGAGGATACACCGGGGAGCTGTTTTTT. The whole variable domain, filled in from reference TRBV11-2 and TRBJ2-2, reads EAGVAQSPRYKIIEKRQSVAFWCNPISGHATLYWYQQILGQGPKLLIQFQNNGVVDDSQLPKDRFSAERLKGVDSTLKIQPAKLEDSAVYLCASSLKLGLAGGYTGELFFGEGSRLTVL.

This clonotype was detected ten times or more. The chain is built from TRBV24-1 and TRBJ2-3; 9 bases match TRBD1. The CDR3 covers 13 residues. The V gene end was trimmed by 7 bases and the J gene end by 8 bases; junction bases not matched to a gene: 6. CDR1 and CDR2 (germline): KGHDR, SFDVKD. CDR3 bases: TGTGCCACCAGGACTACAGGGGGCGGTACGCAGTATTTT. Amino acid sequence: CATRTTGGGTQYF.